One sample yielded the 27 T cell receptor beta chains listed below, sequenced in a study of cytomegalovirus exposure and HLA in healthy donors (dated by TCRdb to the late 2010s). The method behind the library was the immunoSEQ multiplex PCR assay. A mixture of 60 forward primers for TCR Vbeta segments and 13 reverse primers for TCR Jbeta segments was used in the multiplex PCR. TCRdb obtained this table from immuneACCESS and retained in-frame rearrangements with V and J assigned. These tables miss some clones; where compared with another copy, unresolved V genes account for less than half of the shortfall, and the remainder is unexplained. This sample has under 200,000 clones in its table, and around 74% of those were observed once. Together, the top ten hold approximately 1.5% of the sample. The material sequenced was PBMCs. Receptor source: a young woman in good health and CMV-seronegative.

The genes are TRBV20-1 and TRBJ2-5; D possibly corresponds to TRBD2 (6 bases). CDR3 length equals 11 residues. Germline CDR1 reads DFQATT; CDR2 reads SNEGSKA (reference sequence). Trimming took off 6 bases at V and 3 bases at J, with 8 bases between the two ends. CDR3 residues: CSAWTKETQYF. The CDR3 nucleotides are TGCAGTGCCTGGACTAAAGAGACCCAGTACTTC.

This chain links TRBV5-6 with TRBJ2-7, with 9 bases aligning to TRBD2. This CDR3 is built from 17 residues. CDR1 SGHDT and CDR2 YYEEEE come from the germline V gene. The trim removed 1 base at V and 5 bases at J, leaving 13 bases unmatched. CDR3 sequence: CASSLLLAGDGPHEQYF. CDR3 sequence (DNA): TGTGCCAGCAGCTTGCTATTAGCGGGGGACGGGCCCCACGAGCAGTACTTC.

This chain links TRBV2 with TRBJ2-1, with TRBD1 matching over 8 bases. Germline V CDR1 and CDR2: SNHLY, FYNNEI. The CDR3 loop spans 14 amino acids. V shed 6 bases, J shed 4 bases, and the junction held 5 bases outside the gene matches. DNA of the CDR3: TGTGCCAGCAGAGCCGGGACAGGATACAATGAGCAGTTCTTC. Translation gives CASRAGTGYNEQFF.

V is TRBV19 and J is TRBJ1-5; possibly TRBD1 for D (5 bases). This CDR3 contains 16 residues. The germline V gene has CDR1 LNHDA and CDR2 SQIVND (reference sequence). Between the trimmed V and J ends, which lost 6 bases and 1 base, there was a span of 16 bases. The CDR3 loop reads CASSRGLLSSNQPQHF. The CDR3 coding sequence is TGTGCCAGTAGCCGGGGACTCCTAAGCAGCAATCAGCCCCAGCATTTT.

CDR3 loop: CASSLHRGTEAFF. The CDR3 DNA reads as TGCGCCAGCAGCTTGCACAGGGGCACTGAAGCTTTCTTT. The genes are TRBV5-1 and TRBJ1-1; 7 bases agree with TRBD1. The CDR3 sequence is 13 residues long. With 1 base clipped from V and 4 bases from J, the junction kept 1 base outside the gene matches. The V gene's germline CDR1 is SGHRS and CDR2 YFSETQ.

The chain couples TRBV5-8 to TRBJ2-7; 9 nucleotides line up with TRBD1. The CDR3 contains 17 residues. The trim removed 1 base at V and 3 bases at J, leaving 11 bases unmatched. Germline-derived CDR1 and CDR2 are SGHTS and YDEGEE. CDR3 DNA sequence: TGTGCCAGCAGCTTGCCGCGGCCGGGACAGGGTATCTACGAGCAGTACTTC. The encoded protein is CASSLPRPGQGIYEQYF.

This clone was detected only once. In DNA form, the CDR3 reads TGTGCCAGCAGTTTTACAGCTAACTATGGCTACACCTTC. Translating gives CASSFTANYGYTF. V gene TRBV27 combines with J gene TRBJ1-2; D uncertain. Germline V lookup: CDR1 MNHEY, CDR2 SMNVEV (reference sequence). Deletions cut 3 bases from V and 0 bases from J, with 5 bases between. The CDR3 sequence is 13 residues long.

The rearrangement links TRBV7-9 to TRBJ1-1; no clear D. This CDR3 region has 14 residues. V lost 0 bases to trimming and J lost 6 bases, with 11 bases between them. The germline V gene has CDR1 SEHNR and CDR2 FQNEAQ (reference sequence). The CDR3 loop reads CASSLAEREAEAFF. CDR3 bases: TGTGCCAGCAGCTTAGCGGAGCGGGAGGCTGAAGCTTTCTTT.

The rearrangement links TRBV19 to TRBJ1-3; D not resolved. Trimming took 7 bases from V and 0 from J, leaving 10 bases between them. The germline V gene has CDR1 LNHDA and CDR2 SQIVND (reference sequence). There are 14 residues in the CDR3. CDR3 region: CASKSLRSGNTIYF. CDR3 DNA sequence: TGTGCCAGTAAGAGTCTGCGCTCTGGAAACACCATATATTTT. Complete variable domain (other parts from reference TRBV19 and TRBJ1-3): DGGITQSPKYLFRKEGQNVTLSCEQNLNHDAMYWYRQDPGQGLRLIYYSQIVNDFQKGDIAEGYSVSREKKESFPLTVTSAQKNPTAFYLCASKSLRSGNTIYFGEGSWLTVV.

The chain couples TRBV2 to TRBJ1-6, with D unclear. V was clipped by 3 bases and J by 3 bases, with 6 bases between them. CDR3 length: 14 amino acids. CDR1 SNHLY and CDR2 FYNNEI come from the germline V gene. This chain's CDR3 is CASSEPGYNSPLHF. CDR3 bases: TGTGCCAGCAGTGAGCCCGGCTATAATTCACCCCTCCACTTT.

The V call is TRBV9, the J call TRBJ2-2, with a possible D match to TRBD2 (5 bases). Trimming removed 4 bases from V and 1 base from J, with 8 bases in between. CDR1 is SGDLS, CDR2 YYNGEE, per germline. This CDR3 region has 14 residues. The CDR3 nucleotides are TGTGCCAGCAGCCTCGAGGGGAACACCGGGGAGCTGTTTTTT. It yields the protein CASSLEGNTGELFF.

This sequence joins TRBV11-2 and TRBJ2-2, with 7 bases identical to TRBD2. This CDR3 spans 17 amino acids. Germline-derived CDR1 and CDR2 are SGHAT and FQNNGV. The J segment lost 0 bases and the V segment lost 3 bases, leaving 7 bases of the junction unmatched. Here the CDR3 reads CASSLGSAGTNTGELFF. Here the CDR3 DNA reads TGTGCCAGCAGCTTGGGCTCAGCGGGGACGAACACCGGGGAGCTGTTTTTT.

A few counts support this clone. V usage is TRBV30 and J usage is TRBJ1-1; D not resolved. This CDR3 contains 12 residues. Trimming left V 5 bases short and J 3 bases short, with 10 bases between. CDR1 is GTSNPN and CDR2 is SVGIG in the germline V gene (reference sequence). CDR3 loop: CAWGRVYTEAFF. CDR3 coding DNA: TGTGCCTGGGGGAGGGTTTACACTGAAGCTTTCTTT.

The rearrangement links TRBV7-6 to TRBJ2-7; weak D call: TRBD2 (7 bases). With 5 bases removed from V and 4 bases from J, the gap between germline ends came to 21 bases. This CDR3 is built from 16 residues. CDR1 is SGHVS and CDR2 is FNYEAQ in the germline V gene. The CDR3 region is CASSLGGRAPGYEQYF. The CDR3 region has the DNA TGTGCCAGCAGCCTAGGGGGGAGGGCGCCGGGGTACGAGCAGTACTTC. The full variable domain, rest sourced from reference TRBV7-6 and TRBJ2-7, is GAGVSQSPRYKVTKRGQDVALRCDPISGHVSLYWYRQALGQGPEFLTYFNYEAQQDKSGLPNDRFSAERPEGSISTLTIQRTEQRDSAMYRCASSLGGRAPGYEQYFGPGTRLTVT.

The chain carries TRBV5-1 and TRBJ2-7; the D gene is possibly TRBD1 (5 bases). This CDR3 has 16 amino acids. V was shortened by 5 bases and J by 2 bases, with 20 bases between the two germline ends. Germline V gene lookup returns CDR1 SGHRS and CDR2 YFSETQ. This CDR3 reads CASRGGVGQGTYEQYF. CDR3 DNA: TGCGCCAGCAGGGGCGGCGTCGGGCAGGGCACCTACGAGCAGTACTTC.

The CDR3 DNA sequence: TGTGCCAGCAGTTTGGGCGGGTTGTACGAGCAGTACTTC. Protein sequence: CASSLGGLYEQYF. V and J are TRBV28 and TRBJ2-7, with a weak D call TRBD2 (5 bases). The CDR3 has 13 residues. Between the trimmed V and J ends, which lost 3 bases and 4 bases, there was a span of 10 bases. CDR1 and CDR2 from the germline V gene are MDHEN and SYDVKM.

In its sample, this clone was seen a few times. The rearrangement joins TRBV2 to TRBJ2-3; D is ambiguous. CDR3 length: 15 amino acids. Germline V gene data show CDR1 as SNHLY and CDR2 as FYNNEI. Trimming cost V 1 base and J 3 bases, with 11 bases left between them. The CDR3, as DNA: TGTGCCAGCAGTGAAGTTTTGCGGCGGACAGATACGCAGTATTTT. Encoded protein: CASSEVLRRTDTQYF.

Points on this clone: Compared with germline, one end of the junction differs, possibly owing to a read error. V usage is TRBV7-7 and J usage is TRBJ2-3, with 8 bases matching TRBD1. The CDR3 consists of 18 residues. CDR1 and CDR2 from the germline V gene are SSHAT and FNYEAQ (reference sequence). The CDR3 region has the DNA TGTGCTAGCAGCCGCCGCGAATTCAGGGGGCCGGGGACAGATACGCAGTATTTT. Translation gives CASSRREFRGPGTDTQYF.

The V and J genes are TRBV11-2 and TRBJ2-2, with 11 nucleotides matching TRBD1. The CDR3 is made up of 15 amino acids. V lost 5 bases and J lost 7; bases outside the gene matches: 6. CDR1 SGHAT and CDR2 FQNNGV come from the germline V gene. CDR3 bases: TGTGCCAGCAGCCCCGGACAGGGGGCGTTCGGGGAGCTGTTTTTT. Translation gives CASSPGQGAFGELFF.

The V and J genes are TRBV11-3 and TRBJ2-3; possible D gene TRBD2, 5 bases. CDR1 is SGHNT and CDR2 is YENEEA in the germline V gene. The CDR3 sequence is 13 residues long. The germline V and J ends were trimmed by 8 bases and 2 bases, with 11 bases remaining between them. CDR3 loop: CASSGGLTDTQYF. CDR3 DNA sequence: TGTGCCAGCTCAGGCGGACTCACAGATACGCAGTATTTT.

The chain has TRBV5-6 and TRBJ1-2, with 11 bases lining up with TRBD1. V was clipped by 3 bases and J by 4 bases; unmatched bases: 11. Germline assignment: CDR1 SGHDT and CDR2 YYEEEE. This CDR3 spans 17 amino acids. The CDR3 is CASSSGDRGFTLYGYTF. In DNA, the CDR3 is TGTGCCAGCAGCTCGGGGGACAGGGGGTTCACCCTCTATGGCTACACCTTC.

The chain joins TRBV6-1 to TRBJ2-7; D possibly corresponds to TRBD2 (6 bases). Germline V gives CDR1 MNHNS, CDR2 SASEGT. Trimming removed 6 bases at V and 7 bases at J, with 16 bases between. This CDR3 is built from 13 residues. The chain's CDR3 is CASRDPGVWEQYF. CDR3 in DNA: TGTGCCAGCAGGGACCCGGGGGTCTGGGAGCAGTACTTC.

This sequence joins TRBV5-1 and TRBJ2-2; D possibly corresponds to TRBD1 (5 bases). The CDR3 consists of 16 residues. The ends were cut back, 3 bases at V and 0 bases at J, with 12 bases in the middle. Per the germline V gene, CDR1 is SGHRS and CDR2 is YFSETQ. As DNA, the CDR3 is TGCGCCAGCAGCTCACCGGACAAAGCGAACACCGGGGAGCTGTTTTTT. As protein: CASSSPDKANTGELFF.

This sequence joins TRBV19 and TRBJ1-4; D is possibly TRBD1 (6 bases). The CDR3 is 15 residues long. Germline loops: CDR1 LNHDA, CDR2 SQIVND (reference sequence). With 2 bases removed from V and 3 bases from J, the gap between germline ends came to 10 bases. CDR3 DNA sequence: TGTGCCAGTAGTATAAGGCAGGGGTCTAATGAAAAACTGTTTTTT. Protein: CASSIRQGSNEKLFF.

The chain recombines TRBV9 with TRBJ1-2; the D gene is possibly TRBD1 (5 bases). The V gene lost 3 bases and the J gene lost 1 base, with 16 bases spanning the gap. The CDR3 has 16 residues. CDR1 SGDLS and CDR2 YYNGEE come from the germline V gene. The CDR3 DNA reads as TGTGCCAGCAGCGGGGGAAGGGGCCGACTTAACTATGGCTACACCTTC. Its translation: CASSGGRGRLNYGYTF.

This clone was picked up one time. V gene TRBV9 combines with J gene TRBJ2-1, with 7 positions matching TRBD2. Per the germline V gene, CDR1 is SGDLS and CDR2 is YYNGEE. CDR3 length: 15 residues. V dropped 7 bases and J dropped 6; count of bases not matched to a gene: 13. In DNA form, the CDR3 reads TGTGCCAGCCGCCCACCGGGACTATTCGGCAATGAGCAGTTCTTC. It specifies CASRPPGLFGNEQFF.

The chain has TRBV14 and TRBJ1-6, with a weak D call TRBD1 (6 bases). The CDR3 loop spans 16 amino acids. V was pared by 3 bases and J by 7 bases, with 16 bases between. CDR1 and CDR2 from the germline V gene are SGHDN and FVKESK. The CDR3: CASSHYIGRGNSPLHF. CDR3 sequence (DNA): TGTGCCAGCAGCCACTACATAGGCAGGGGAAATTCACCCCTCCACTTT.